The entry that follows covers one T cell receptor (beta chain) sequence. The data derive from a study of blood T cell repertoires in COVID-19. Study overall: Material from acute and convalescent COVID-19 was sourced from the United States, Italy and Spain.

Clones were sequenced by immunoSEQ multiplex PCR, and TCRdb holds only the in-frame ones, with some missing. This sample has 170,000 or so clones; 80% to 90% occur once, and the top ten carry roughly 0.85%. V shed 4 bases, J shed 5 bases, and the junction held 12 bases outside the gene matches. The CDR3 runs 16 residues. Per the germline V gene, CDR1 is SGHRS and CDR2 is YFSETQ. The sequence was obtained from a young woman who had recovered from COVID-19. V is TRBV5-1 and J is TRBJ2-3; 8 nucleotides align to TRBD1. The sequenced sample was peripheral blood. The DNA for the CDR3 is TGCGCCAGCAGCGAGGACCCACAGGGGGGTGGAGATACGCAGTATTTT. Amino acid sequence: CASSEDPQGGGDTQYF.